These 21 T cell receptor beta chains were all obtained from the same sample, sequenced in a study of T cells in Graves' hyperthyroidism and ophthalmopathy. Template material for amplifying TCR beta CDR3 regions consisted of RNA transcripts. The HTBI primer set was used in a first-round RT-PCR of the TCR CDR3. TCRdb processed the multiplex PCR reads anew with MiXCR; each CDR3 protein has one entry. The sample consists of around 720,000 distinct CDR3 sequences, about a third of them appearing once. The sequencing sample was made of blood. These receptors were taken from a woman aged 40 to 50 with Graves' hyperthyroidism.

The chain has TRBV12-3 or TRBV12-4 and TRBJ1-4, with D tentatively TRBD1 (5 bases). The CDR3 covers 16 residues. V shed 4 bases and J shed 0 bases, with 12 bases lying between them. The CDR3 spells CASSSDSLPTNEKLFF. The CDR3 DNA reads TGTGCCAGCAGTTCCGACAGCCTACCAACTAATGAAAAACTGTTTTTT.

There are many counts of this clonotype. The DNA for the CDR3 is TGTGCCAGCGGGTTGGTCCGGGAGACCCAGTACTTC. Protein product: CASGLVRETQYF. This chain uses TRBV12-5 with TRBJ2-5; perhaps TRBD2 as D (6 bases). Germline V gene data show CDR1 as LGHNT and CDR2 as FRNRAP. This CDR3 has 12 amino acids.

This clonotype has more than one count but fewer than ten. The V and J genes are TRBV7-2 and TRBJ2-5; D might be TRBD2 (5 bases). The ends were cut back, 5 bases at V and 0 bases at J, with 10 bases in the middle. CDR3 length equals 14 residues. CDR1 and CDR2 from the germline V gene are SGHTA and FQGNSA. This chain's CDR3 is CASSPRRYQETQYF. In nucleotides, the CDR3 is TGTGCCAGCAGCCCCAGGAGGTACCAAGAGACCCAGTACTTC.

This clonotype has at least ten counts. V and J are TRBV2 and TRBJ2-7; D call uncertain. The CDR3 runs to 14 residues. The germline V gene encodes CDR1 SNHLY and CDR2 FYNNEI. Trimming took 6 bases from V and 2 from J, leaving 14 bases between them. For the CDR3, the DNA is TGTGCCAGCAGGGCAGCACAAGGTCCCTACGAGCAGTACTTC. As protein: CASRAAQGPYEQYF. Drawing the rest from reference TRBV2 and TRBJ2-7, the complete variable domain is EPEVTQTPSHQVTQMGQEVILRCVPISNHLYFYWYRQILGQKVEFLVSFYNNEISEKSEIFDDQFSVERPDGSNFTLKIRSTKLEDSAMYFCASRAAQGPYEQYFGPGTRLTVT.

A few counts support this clonotype. The DNA of the CDR3 is TGTGCCAGCACCGAGGGAAACAATCAGCCCCAGCATTTT. Protein product: CASTEGNNQPQHF. This sequence joins TRBV12-3 or TRBV12-4 and TRBJ1-5; D call uncertain. This CDR3 contains 13 residues. V lost 7 bases and J 3 bases, leaving 10 bases between the germline ends.

This chain uses TRBV24-1 with TRBJ2-1, with 13 bases matching TRBD2. The germline gives CDR1 KGHDR, CDR2 SFDVKD. The CDR3 loop spans 15 amino acids. The junction had 3 bases not matched to a gene; V was cut back by 4 bases and J by 7 bases. CDR3 nucleotides: TGTGCCACCAGTGAAAGACTAGCGGGGGGTAATGAGCAGTTCTTC. Protein: CATSERLAGGNEQFF.

J is TRBJ1-1 and V is TRBV24-1; 9 bases map to TRBD1. The CDR3 length is 15 residues. In germline, CDR1 is KGHDR, CDR2 SFDVKD. Trimming removed 1 base from V and 7 bases from J; junction bases left unmatched: 6. CDR3 DNA sequence: TGTGCCACCAGTGATTTAAGCGGGACAGGGAATGAAGCTTTCTTT. It codes for CATSDLSGTGNEAFF.

This rearrangement joins TRBV7-9 to TRBJ1-3; 8 bases line up with TRBD2. The DNA matches TRBJ2-3 better at its end, which makes the J call doubtful. The CDR3 is made up of 15 amino acids. The V gene's germline CDR1 is SEHNR and CDR2 FQNEAQ (reference sequence). CDR3 DNA sequence: TGTGCCAGCAGCTTACGCGGGAGGAACACAGATACGCAGTATTTT. Translated: CASSLRGRNTDTQYF.

This clonotype occurred a few times. For the CDR3, the DNA is TGTGCCAGCAGTTCAAAACGTCTACAGGGGATGGGGGAGACCCAGTACTTC. Translation: CASSSKRLQGMGETQYF. V is TRBV12-3 or TRBV12-4 and J is TRBJ2-5, with 7 nucleotides matching TRBD1. The ends lost 4 bases at V and 5 bases at J; junction bases unmatched: 16. The CDR3 has 17 amino acids.

This clonotype was detected many times. J is TRBJ2-6 and V is TRBV12-3 or TRBV12-4; D is ambiguous. Trimming removed 3 bases at V and 0 bases at J, with 6 bases between. This CDR3 is built from 15 residues. The CDR3 nucleotides read TGTGCCAGCAGTTTGATGGGCTCTGGGGCCAACGTCCTGACTTTC. Translation: CASSLMGSGANVLTF.

The sample holds a few counts of this clonotype. The CDR3 DNA follows: TGCGCCAGCAGGAGCTATTGGAACACCGGGGAGCTGTTTTTT. Protein sequence: CASRSYWNTGELFF. The V and J genes are TRBV4-1 and TRBJ2-2; D is uncertain. V was clipped by 6 bases and J by 1 base, with 9 bases between them. The CDR3 covers 14 residues. Germline values: CDR1 MGHRA, CDR2 YSYEKL.

This clonotype was picked up a small number of times. The V gene is TRBV5-4, the J gene TRBJ2-7, with no clear D. The CDR3 is 15 amino acids. V lost 5 bases and J 4 bases, leaving 19 bases between the germline ends. In germline, CDR1 is SGHNT, CDR2 YYREEE (reference sequence). CDR3 sequence: CASRANSDASYEQYF. CDR3 sequence (DNA): TGTGCCAGCAGAGCCAATTCTGATGCGTCTTACGAGCAGTACTTC.

The genes are TRBV4-1 and TRBJ1-5; D unresolved. Trimming stripped 4 bases from V and 5 bases from J, with 12 bases between. Germline values: CDR1 MGHRA, CDR2 YSYEKL. This CDR3 comprises 14 residues. DNA for the CDR3: TGCGCCAGCAGCCCTCTACGGATAGATCAGCCCCAGCATTTT. This gives the protein CASSPLRIDQPQHF.

Turning to this clonotype: No conserved phenylalanine or tryptophan ends this CDR3, so it is likely a read error. The limits of the CDR3 on the DNA are not certain, so only TCRdb's listed CDR3 is given. The chain links TRBV7-6 to TRBJ1-1; the table's D call TRBD1 went unverified against the DNA. Per the germline V gene, CDR1 is SGHVS and CDR2 is FNYEAQ. The CDR3 length is 9 residues, termini included. The CDR3 spells CASSLSRDR.

The V gene is TRBV7-2, the J gene TRBJ2-5; unclear D gene. Germline V CDR1 and CDR2: SGHTA, FQGNSA. This CDR3 region has 13 residues. The CDR3 is CARDTRASETQYF. CDR3 DNA sequence: TGTGCTAGAGATACCCGGGCATCAGAGACCCAGTACTTC.

This clonotype was observed once. The V call is TRBV28, the J call TRBJ1-2, with TRBD1 as a possible D gene (5 bases). This CDR3 region has 16 residues. Looked up from germline, CDR1 is MDHEN and CDR2 is SYDVKM. With 1 base removed from V and 7 bases from J, the gap between germline ends came to 19 bases. The CDR3 is CASSLLGTRGYGGYTF. DNA for the CDR3: TGTGCCAGCAGTTTATTGGGGACGAGGGGCTACGGTGGCTACACCTTC.

Worth noting for this clonotype: This may be a read error: a much more frequent sequence differs by one nucleotide. The rearrangement links TRBV11-1 to TRBJ1-1; 7 nucleotides agree with TRBD1. Germline CDR1 and CDR2: SGHAT and FQDESV (reference sequence). The CDR3 is made up of 14 amino acids. Here the CDR3 DNA reads TGTGCCAGCAGCGGCAGACAGGGTCTCACTGGAGCTTTCTTT. This encodes CASSGRQGLTGAFF.

This clonotype was counted at least ten times. The rearrangement uses TRBV20-1 and TRBJ2-5; 9 nucleotides line up with TRBD2. With 0 bases clipped from V and 8 bases from J, the junction kept 7 bases outside the gene matches. Germline assignment: CDR1 DFQATT and CDR2 SNEGSKA (reference sequence). The CDR3 runs 14 residues. The CDR3, as DNA: TGCAGTGCTAGAGATCCTAGCGGGACACTTACCCAGTACTTC. It specifies CSARDPSGTLTQYF.

This clonotype was seen more than once but under ten times. V gene TRBV6-2 or TRBV6-3 combines with J gene TRBJ1-6; no clear D. CDR1 MNHEY and CDR2 SVGEGT come from the germline V gene. The V end was cut by 2 bases, the J end by 10 bases, with 3 bases between. CDR3 size: 11 residues. The CDR3 DNA reads TGTGCCAGCAGTTACCGCTCACCCCTCCACTTT. It encodes CASSYRSPLHF.

This clonotype has ten or more counts. The chain combines TRBV2 with TRBJ1-6; 7 bases line up with TRBD1. V lost 4 bases, J lost 5 bases, and 8 bases stayed unmatched. This CDR3 spans 16 amino acids. Germline V gives CDR1 SNHLY, CDR2 FYNNEI. In DNA, the CDR3 is TGTGCCAGCAGTGCGATAGGGGGCATCAATAATTCACCCCTCCACTTT. This encodes CASSAIGGINNSPLHF.

V usage is TRBV7-8 and J usage is TRBJ1-5, with 7 positions matching TRBD1. The germline V gene has CDR1 SGHVS and CDR2 FQNEAQ. This CDR3 contains 16 residues. V lost 6 bases, J lost 5 bases, and 13 bases stayed unmatched. The CDR3 loop is CASSQTRGLRDQPQHF. CDR3 sequence (DNA): TGTGCCAGCAGTCAAACCAGGGGGTTAAGAGATCAGCCCCAGCATTTT.